One sample yielded the 25 T cell receptor beta chains listed below, sequenced in a study of blood T cell repertoires in COVID-19. Method: immunoSEQ multiplex PCR; TCRdb's copy keeps in-frame clones and lacks some. The data contain fewer than 200,000 clones, approximately 80% of them singletons. Material: PBMCs or T cells enriched from blood (not recorded which). The receptor source for this set is a man aged 50-60 years who had recovered from COVID-19.

The rearrangement uses TRBV5-6 and TRBJ2-2, with 9 bases lining up with TRBD1. There are 17 residues in the CDR3. After removal of 0 bases from V and 0 bases from J, the junction contained 3 bases not matched to a gene. Germline V gene lookup returns CDR1 SGHDT and CDR2 YYEEEE. The CDR3 spells CASSLGTGDPNTGELFF. The CDR3 DNA reads TGTGCCAGCAGCTTGGGGACAGGGGACCCGAACACCGGGGAGCTGTTTTTT.

This chain connects TRBV6-1 to TRBJ2-3; TRBD1 matches 9 bases. Trimming took 1 base from V and 3 from J; bases not matched to a gene: 8. CDR3 length equals 17 residues. Germline CDR1 MNHNS, CDR2 SASEGT. The chain's CDR3 is CASSEVPGTGPTDTQYF. In nucleotides, the CDR3 is TGTGCCAGCAGTGAAGTTCCCGGGACAGGGCCTACAGATACGCAGTATTTT.

The V gene is TRBV2, the J gene TRBJ2-3, with a possible D match to TRBD1 (5 bases). The CDR3 has 15 amino acids. Germline V CDR1 and CDR2: SNHLY, FYNNEI. The V gene lost 9 bases and the J gene lost 5 bases, with 21 bases spanning the gap. CDR3 in amino acids: CARWNRGDGEDTQYF. DNA for the CDR3: TGTGCCAGGTGGAATAGGGGCGATGGGGAAGATACGCAGTATTTT.

V is TRBV12-3 or TRBV12-4 and J is TRBJ2-1; 7 bases map to TRBD1. V lost 4 bases to trimming and J lost 4 bases; unmatched junction nucleotides: 1. CDR3 length: 13 amino acids. This chain's CDR3 is CASSSGGYNEQFF. The CDR3 DNA follows: TGTGCCAGCAGTTCAGGGGGTTACAATGAGCAGTTCTTC.

V and J are TRBV18 and TRBJ1-1, with 8 nucleotides matching TRBD1. J lost 3 bases, V lost 7 bases, and 7 bases had no gene match. Germline CDR1 KGHSH, CDR2 LQKENI. The CDR3 loop spans 14 amino acids. CDR3 sequence: CASLYRGGDTEAFF. DNA for the CDR3: TGTGCCAGCTTATACAGGGGGGGGGACACTGAAGCTTTCTTT.

The V call is TRBV24-1, the J call TRBJ2-2, with TRBD2 matching 7 bases. Germline trimming cut 4 bases from V and 2 bases from J; bases unmatched to any gene: 6. The CDR3 runs 16 residues. Germline V gene lookup returns CDR1 KGHDR and CDR2 SFDVKD. The CDR3 region has the DNA TGTGCCACCAGTGACAGCCGGGACTACAACACCGGGGAGCTGTTTTTT. This translates into CATSDSRDYNTGELFF.

The chain links TRBV29-1 to TRBJ1-4; D is unclear. Germline-derived CDR1 and CDR2 are SQVTM and ANQGSEA. The CDR3 length is 15 residues. Trimming left V 4 bases short and J 7 bases short, with 19 bases between. CDR3 bases: TGCAGCGTTGGAGCCCAGGAGGGTGTAAGTGAAAAACTGTTTTTT. Amino acids: CSVGAQEGVSEKLFF.

V usage is TRBV27 and J usage is TRBJ1-5, with 9 bases matching TRBD1. Germline V gene data show CDR1 as MNHEY and CDR2 as SMNVEV (reference sequence). The CDR3 runs 14 residues. J was trimmed by 7 bases and V by 6 bases; bases with no gene match: 7. CDR3 protein: CASSDTGGWQPQHF. In DNA form, the CDR3 reads TGTGCCAGCAGCGATACAGGGGGCTGGCAGCCCCAGCATTTT.

The chain recombines TRBV5-1 with TRBJ2-7, with D perhaps TRBD1 (7 bases). CDR3 length: 14 amino acids. V dropped 3 bases and J dropped 3 bases, with 13 bases sitting between them. Germline V gene lookup returns CDR1 SGHRS and CDR2 YFSETQ. In DNA, the CDR3 is TGCGCCAGCAGCTGGCAGGGGGGAGGCTACGAGCAGTACTTC. It specifies CASSWQGGGYEQYF.

The V call is TRBV7-2, the J call TRBJ2-3; 10 positions match TRBD2. The germline V gene has CDR1 SGHTA and CDR2 FQGNSA. J was trimmed by 2 bases and V by 5 bases; bases with no gene match: 13. The CDR3 sequence is 18 residues long. The CDR3 DNA reads as TGTGCCAGCAGCCCCAGCCTCCCAGCGGGGGGGAACACAGATACGCAGTATTTT. Its translation: CASSPSLPAGGNTDTQYF.

The V call is TRBV2, the J call TRBJ1-5; tentatively, D is TRBD1 (5 bases). Trimming stripped 2 bases from V and 7 bases from J, with 15 bases between. The CDR3 is 15 residues long. CDR1 and CDR2 from the germline V gene are SNHLY and FYNNEI. In DNA, the CDR3 is TGTGCCAGCAGTGAACTAGGGACTCCGGGACAGCCCCAGCATTTT. The encoded protein is CASSELGTPGQPQHF.

The chain carries TRBV27 and TRBJ1-2, with a weak D call TRBD1 (6 bases). The CDR3 runs to 13 residues. Trimming removed 0 bases at V and 7 bases at J, with 9 bases between. CDR1 is MNHEY and CDR2 is SMNVEV in the germline V gene (reference sequence). This CDR3 reads CASSLSQGRGYTF. The CDR3 DNA sequence: TGTGCCAGCAGTTTATCGCAGGGGCGTGGCTACACCTTC.

V usage is TRBV5-1 and J usage is TRBJ1-1; possible D gene TRBD1, 5 bases. The CDR3 sequence is 14 residues long. The germline V gene encodes CDR1 SGHRS and CDR2 YFSETQ. V lost 2 bases and J lost 7, with 15 bases in between. CDR3 sequence reads: CASSLSGRENEAFF. DNA for the CDR3: TGCGCCAGCAGCTTATCGGGACGGGAGAATGAAGCTTTCTTT.

The rearrangement uses TRBV18 and TRBJ1-2; TRBD1 matches at 9 bases. This CDR3 is 19 amino acids long. The J segment lost 0 bases and the V segment lost 4 bases, leaving 15 bases of the junction unmatched. Germline values: CDR1 KGHSH, CDR2 LQKENI. CDR3 DNA: TGTGCCAGCTCACTTAACCCCGGGACAGGGAAGAGGTCTAACTATGGCTACACCTTC. Encoded protein: CASSLNPGTGKRSNYGYTF.

The chain has TRBV27 and TRBJ2-7; 8 bases match TRBD2. CDR1 is MNHEY, CDR2 SMNVEV, per germline (reference sequence). The CDR3 spans 13 residues. J lost 5 bases, V lost 2 bases, and 2 bases had no gene match. This chain's CDR3 is CASSLSGSHEQYF. In DNA form, the CDR3 reads TGTGCCAGCAGTTTAAGCGGGAGCCACGAGCAGTACTTC.

This clone was seen only once. The CDR3, as DNA: TGTGCCAGCAGTTCGGAGGGGGGGTCGAATGAAAAACTGTTTTTT. It is translated as CASSSEGGSNEKLFF. V usage is TRBV28 and J usage is TRBJ1-4; perhaps TRBD1 as D (6 bases). The CDR3 loop spans 15 amino acids. Between the trimmed V and J ends, which lost 4 bases and 5 bases, there was a span of 14 bases. Germline V lookup: CDR1 MDHEN, CDR2 SYDVKM.

The rearrangement joins TRBV15 to TRBJ1-1; 9 bases line up with TRBD1. J gave up 5 bases and V 1 base, and 5 bases lay outside the gene matches. This CDR3 is built from 15 residues. Germline assignment: CDR1 LNHNV and CDR2 YYDKDF (reference sequence). The CDR3: CATSRAQGAGTEAFF. The DNA for the CDR3 is TGTGCCACCAGCAGAGCACAGGGGGCAGGAACTGAAGCTTTCTTT.

The chain carries TRBV7-2 and TRBJ1-1, with no clear D. The V gene's germline CDR1 is SGHTA and CDR2 FQGNSA. The V end was cut by 2 bases, the J end by 4 bases, with 14 bases between. The CDR3 consists of 15 residues. The CDR3 DNA sequence: TGTGCCAGCAGCTTATCGTTATCGTTGAGCACTGAAGCTTTCTTT. This codes for CASSLSLSLSTEAFF. The full variable domain, with the rest looked up from reference TRBV7-2 and TRBJ1-1, is GAGVSQSPSNKVTEKGKDVELRCDPISGHTALYWYRQSLGQGLEFLIYFQGNSAPDKSGLPSDRFSAERTGGSVSTLTIQRTQQEDSAVYLCASSLSLSLSTEAFFGQGTRLTVV.

This chain joins TRBV5-1 and TRBJ1-1; 7 bases agree with TRBD1. Germline-derived CDR1 and CDR2 are SGHRS and YFSETQ. Trimming took 5 bases from V and 0 from J; bases not matched to a gene: 7. The CDR3 is 15 residues long. The DNA for the CDR3 is TGCGCCAGCAGGGAGGGGGGACAGCTGAACACTGAAGCTTTCTTT. Translation gives CASREGGQLNTEAFF.

This chain connects TRBV27 to TRBJ2-2; D is ambiguous. The CDR3 is made up of 14 amino acids. CDR1 and CDR2 from the germline V gene are MNHEY and SMNVEV (reference sequence). V shed 2 bases and J shed 5 bases, with 9 bases lying between them. The CDR3 DNA reads as TGTGCCAGCAGTTTAGTGGCGAGGACCGGGGAGCTGTTTTTT. It codes for CASSLVARTGELFF.

DNA for the CDR3: TGCAGCGCTCGTAATCCGGGACAGGGTCGAACTGAAGCTTTCTTT. This codes for CSARNPGQGRTEAFF. This chain connects TRBV29-1 to TRBJ1-1; 9 nucleotides align to TRBD1. V was clipped by 7 bases and J by 5 bases; unmatched bases: 14. The CDR3 consists of 15 residues. CDR1 is SQVTM and CDR2 is ANQGSEA in the germline V gene.

In DNA, the CDR3 is TGTGCCAGCAGCCGGGACTCCTATAATTCACCCCTCCACTTT. This translates into CASSRDSYNSPLHF. The J gene is TRBJ1-6, the V gene TRBV7-2; unclear D gene. The germline V gene encodes CDR1 SGHTA and CDR2 FQGNSA. The length of the CDR3 is 14 residues. Trimming removed 5 bases at V and 0 bases at J, with 5 bases between.

V and J are TRBV4-3 and TRBJ1-2, with a weak D call TRBD1 (6 bases). Trimming pared 4 bases from V and 0 bases from J, leaving 9 bases between. The CDR3 runs 14 residues. Per germline, CDR1 LGHNA and CDR2 YSLEER. The CDR3 loop is CASSPDSTNYGYTF. The DNA for the CDR3 is TGCGCCAGCAGCCCGGACAGCACTAACTATGGCTACACCTTC.

V and J are TRBV29-1 and TRBJ2-7; the match to TRBD2 covers 12 bases. With V trimmed by 6 bases and J by 1 base, 1 base remained unmatched. The length of the CDR3 is 13 residues. Germline V gene lookup returns CDR1 SQVTM and CDR2 ANQGSEA. The chain's CDR3 is CSVTSGGSYEQYF. As DNA, the CDR3 is TGCAGCGTGACTAGCGGGGGATCCTACGAGCAGTACTTC.

The chain combines TRBV19 with TRBJ1-2; unclear D gene. The CDR3 consists of 11 residues. Looked up from germline, CDR1 is LNHDA and CDR2 is SQIVND (reference sequence). V was clipped by 9 bases and J by 3 bases, with 8 bases between them. CDR3 residues: CASKRYYGYTF. CDR3 nucleotides: TGTGCCAGCAAGAGGTACTATGGCTACACCTTC.